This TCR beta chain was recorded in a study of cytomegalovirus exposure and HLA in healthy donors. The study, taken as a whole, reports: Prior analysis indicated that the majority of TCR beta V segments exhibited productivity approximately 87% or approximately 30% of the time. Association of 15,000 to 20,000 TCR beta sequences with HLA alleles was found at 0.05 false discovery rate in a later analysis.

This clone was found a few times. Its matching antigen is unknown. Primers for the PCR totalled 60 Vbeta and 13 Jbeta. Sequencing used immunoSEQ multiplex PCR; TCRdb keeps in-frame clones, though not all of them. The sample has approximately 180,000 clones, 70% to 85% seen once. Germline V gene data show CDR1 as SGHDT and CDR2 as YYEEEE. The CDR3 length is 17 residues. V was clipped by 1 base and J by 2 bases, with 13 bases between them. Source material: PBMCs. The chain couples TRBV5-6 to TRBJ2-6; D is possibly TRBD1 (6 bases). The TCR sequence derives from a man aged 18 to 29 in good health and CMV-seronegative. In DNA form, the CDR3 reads TGTGCCAGCAGCTTGTGGGCAGGGGTACCTGGGGCCAACGTCCTGACTTTC. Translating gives CASSLWAGVPGANVLTF.